The rows below give T cell receptor beta chains drawn from one sample of a study of blood T cell repertoires in COVID-19. Some clones are missing from TCRdb's copy, which holds only in-frame ones; the method was immunoSEQ multiplex PCR. The sample has 200,000 to 250,000 clones; just over 85% are singletons. The material sequenced was PBMCs or T cells enriched from blood (not recorded which). The receptors were gathered from a woman aged 50 to 60 with acute COVID-19. Each CDR3 is given with its conserved first and last residue. The D gene is left open where the match is weak. Where a row states a size, it is once, few, many or the class of an expanded clone; other rows omit it.

V gene: TRBV7-3
D gene: TRBD1
J gene: TRBJ2-6
clone size: NA
CDR3 protein: CASSPGQARSGANVLTF
CDR3 DNA: TGTGCCAGCAGCCCCGGACAGGCTAGATCTGGGGCCAACGTCCTGACTTTC

V gene: TRBV19
D gene: TRBD2
J gene: TRBJ2-7
clone size: NA
CDR3 protein: CASIAGDTQEQYF
CDR3 DNA: TGTGCCAGTATAGCGGGAGACACACAAGAGCAGTACTTC

V gene: TRBV5-8
D gene: TRBD1
J gene: TRBJ1-5
clone size: NA
CDR3 protein: CASTVGTGYNQPQHF
CDR3 DNA: TGTGCCAGCACCGTCGGGACAGGGTACAATCAGCCCCAGCATTTT

V gene: TRBV13
D gene: TRBD1
J gene: TRBJ2-7
clone size: NA
CDR3 protein: CASIRQGSPYEQYF
CDR3 DNA: TGTGCCAGCATCCGACAGGGATCCCCCTACGAGCAGTACTTC

V gene: TRBV28
D gene: NA
J gene: TRBJ1-6
clone size: NA
CDR3 protein: CASSFTSSYNSPLHF
CDR3 DNA: TGTGCCAGCAGTTTTACAAGCTCCTATAATTCACCCCTCCACTTT

V gene: TRBV30
D gene: TRBD1
J gene: TRBJ1-1
clone size: NA
CDR3 protein: CAWSADRIGTEAFF
CDR3 DNA: TGTGCCTGGAGTGCGGACAGGATAGGAACTGAAGCTTTCTTT

V gene: TRBV28
D gene: TRBD2
J gene: TRBJ2-7
clone size: NA
CDR3 protein: CASGGGGSLHYEQYF
CDR3 DNA: TGTGCCAGCGGCGGGGGGGGATCCCTCCACTACGAGCAGTACTTC

V gene: TRBV28
D gene: TRBD2
J gene: TRBJ2-7
clone size: NA
CDR3 protein: CASIKGLAGGGGYEQYF
CDR3 DNA: TGTGCCAGCATAAAGGGACTAGCGGGAGGAGGGGGCTACGAGCAGTACTTC

V gene: TRBV7-8
D gene: NA
J gene: TRBJ1-4
clone size: NA
CDR3 protein: CASSLDGGRREKLFF
CDR3 DNA: TGTGCCAGCAGCTTAGACGGCGGGAGACGGGAAAAACTGTTTTTT

V gene: TRBV19
D gene: TRBD2
J gene: TRBJ2-1
clone size: NA
CDR3 protein: CASRTSGSSNEQFF
CDR3 DNA: TGTGCCAGTAGGACTAGCGGGAGTAGTAATGAGCAGTTCTTC

V gene: TRBV2
D gene: TRBD1
J gene: TRBJ1-2
clone size: NA
CDR3 protein: CASSVERKRDRAREGYGYTF
CDR3 DNA: TGTGCCAGCAGTGTAGAGAGGAAGAGGGACAGGGCGCGCGAGGGATATGGCTACACCTTC

V gene: TRBV6-2/TRBV6-3
D gene: TRBD2
J gene: TRBJ2-5
clone size: few
CDR3 protein: CASSGSGRFRETQYF
CDR3 DNA: TGTGCCAGCAGTGGTAGCGGGAGATTTCGAGAGACCCAGTACTTC

V gene: TRBV1
D gene: NA
J gene: TRBJ2-7
clone size: few
CDR3 protein: CTSSGYSTEGNEQYF
CDR3 DNA: TGCACCAGCAGCGGGTACAGCACCGAGGGTAACGAGCAGTACTTC

V gene: TRBV13
D gene: TRBD1
J gene: TRBJ1-1
clone size: NA
CDR3 protein: CASSPQGREAFF
CDR3 DNA: TGTGCCAGCAGCCCACAGGGGCGTGAAGCTTTCTTT

V gene: TRBV5-1
D gene: TRBD2
J gene: TRBJ2-1
clone size: NA
CDR3 protein: CASSSSGRTYNEQFF
CDR3 DNA: TGCGCCAGCAGCTCGAGCGGGAGAACCTACAATGAGCAGTTCTTC

V gene: TRBV3-1/TRBV3-2
D gene: NA
J gene: TRBJ1-6
clone size: NA
CDR3 protein: CASSQVGGYNSPLHF
CDR3 DNA: TGTGCCAGCAGCCAAGTTGGAGGTTATAATTCACCCCTCCACTTT

V gene: TRBV19
D gene: NA
J gene: TRBJ1-4
clone size: NA
CDR3 protein: CASTSTRGINEKLFF
CDR3 DNA: TGTGCCAGTACCTCGACCAGGGGCATAAATGAAAAACTGTTTTTT